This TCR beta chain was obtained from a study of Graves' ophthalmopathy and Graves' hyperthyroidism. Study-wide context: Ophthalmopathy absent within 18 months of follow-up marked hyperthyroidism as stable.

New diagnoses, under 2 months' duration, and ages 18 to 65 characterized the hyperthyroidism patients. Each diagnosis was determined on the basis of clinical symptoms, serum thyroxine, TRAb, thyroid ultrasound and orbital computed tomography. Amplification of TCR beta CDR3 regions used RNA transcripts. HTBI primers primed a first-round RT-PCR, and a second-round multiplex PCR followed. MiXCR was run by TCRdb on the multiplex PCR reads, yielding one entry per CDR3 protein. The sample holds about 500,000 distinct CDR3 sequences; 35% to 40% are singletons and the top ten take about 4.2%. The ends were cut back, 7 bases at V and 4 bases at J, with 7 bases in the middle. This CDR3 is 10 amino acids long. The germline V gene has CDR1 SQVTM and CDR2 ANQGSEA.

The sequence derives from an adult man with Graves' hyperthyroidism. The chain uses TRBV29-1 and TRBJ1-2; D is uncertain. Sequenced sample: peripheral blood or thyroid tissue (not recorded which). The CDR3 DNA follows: TGCAGCGAGAATGTCTATGGCTACACCTTC. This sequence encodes CSENVYGYTF.